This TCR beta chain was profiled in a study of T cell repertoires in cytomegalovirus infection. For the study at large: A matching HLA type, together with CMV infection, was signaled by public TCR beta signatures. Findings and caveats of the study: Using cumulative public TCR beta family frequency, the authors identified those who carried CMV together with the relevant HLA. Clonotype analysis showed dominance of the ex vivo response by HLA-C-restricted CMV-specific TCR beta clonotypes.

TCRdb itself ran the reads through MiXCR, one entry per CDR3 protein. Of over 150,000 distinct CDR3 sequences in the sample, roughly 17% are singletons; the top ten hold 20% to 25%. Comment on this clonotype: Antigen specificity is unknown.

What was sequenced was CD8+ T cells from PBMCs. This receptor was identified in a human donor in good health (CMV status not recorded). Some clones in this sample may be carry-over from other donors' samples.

In DNA, the CDR3 is TGTGCCACCCTAGACAGGGACCGCACAGATACGCAGTATTTT. Amino acid sequence: CATLDRDRTDTQYF. The V call is TRBV12-3 or TRBV12-4, the J call TRBJ2-3; 7 bases line up with TRBD1. The CDR3 has 14 residues. V was clipped by 10 bases and J by 1 base; unmatched bases: 8.